This T cell receptor beta chain was recovered during a study of OX40 agonist ivuxolimab in advanced cancers. Turning to the study itself: Dose-escalation patients' cancers were hepatocellular carcinoma, melanoma, renal cell or head and neck cancer.

This clone was detected only a few times. Antigen unknown. Broader study findings: Averaged across samples, CD8+ T cells carried more expanded clones than CD4+ did.

Assay: immunoSEQ multiplex PCR; the TCRdb copy retains only in-frame clones and omits some. The data hold tens of thousands of clones, with 80% to 90% observed a single time. The specimen comprised CD4+ or CD8+ T cells sorted from blood, sampled in a trial of the OX40 agonist ivuxolimab. This clonotype originated in an adult with an advanced solid tumor such as melanoma, head and neck, liver or kidney cancer.

As DNA, the CDR3 is TGTGCCAGCAGCCCCGGGTGGCAGGGGTTTGGCTACACCTTC. It specifies CASSPGWQGFGYTF. The genes are TRBV7-9 and TRBJ1-2; perhaps TRBD1 as D (6 bases). Trimming removed 5 bases at V and 7 bases at J, with 17 bases between. The CDR3 sequence is 14 residues long. CDR1 SEHNR and CDR2 FQNEAQ come from the germline V gene (reference sequence).